These T cell receptor beta chains were read from a single sample in a study of response to subunit inactivated influenza vaccine. TCRdb itself ran the RT-PCR reads through MiXCR, one entry per CDR3 protein. The table lists around 480,000 distinct CDR3 sequences, 16% of them singletons. Sequencing was performed on CD4+ T cells sorted from PBMCs, taken roughly 24 months after vaccination. Source of these receptors: a man aged 45 to 70 who received an inactivated influenza vaccine. The CDR3 runs from the conserved cysteine through the conserved F or W. The order of the fields is V gene, CDR3 protein.

V gene: TRBV2
CDR3 protein: CASSAQGEDTEAFF

V gene: TRBV30
CDR3 protein: CACRTNEKLFF

V gene: TRBV2
CDR3 protein: CASSTGTSFLAAQYF

V gene: TRBV20-1
CDR3 protein: CSARDGTGYNQPQHF

V gene: TRBV20-1
CDR3 protein: CSAFWTGTYEQYF

V gene: TRBV7-3
CDR3 protein: CASSKDRDYGYTF

V gene: TRBV6-1
CDR3 protein: CASSINSGEKLFF

V gene: TRBV27
CDR3 protein: CASSYQRGGGEKLFF

V gene: TRBV29-1
CDR3 protein: CSVDGPGTETQYF

V gene: TRBV5-1
CDR3 protein: CASSFNLGTGELFF

V gene: TRBV20-1
CDR3 protein: CSARRGVGANTEAFF

V gene: TRBV5-1
CDR3 protein: CASRLAGAREETQYF

V gene: TRBV5-1
CDR3 protein: CASNADRRGELFF

V gene: TRBV28
CDR3 protein: CASSLVGTGGYNEQFF

V gene: TRBV10-3
CDR3 protein: CAISEQATDTQYF

V gene: TRBV2
CDR3 protein: CASSSAQGVYGYTF

V gene: TRBV7-2
CDR3 protein: CASSLGGLNQPQHF

V gene: TRBV7-9
CDR3 protein: CASRPTGTGSGYGYTF

V gene: TRBV6-1
CDR3 protein: CASRRGYNTGELFF

V gene: TRBV6-1
CDR3 protein: CASRRQGLGYEQYF

V gene: TRBV7-2
CDR3 protein: CASSLDRGEGLDTQYF

V gene: TRBV7-2
CDR3 protein: CASSLVRGLEQFF

V gene: TRBV6-2/TRBV6-3
CDR3 protein: CASSYSTGNQETQYF

V gene: TRBV7-2
CDR3 protein: CASSLQGASYNEQFF

V gene: TRBV20-1
CDR3 protein: CSAYSGGALDTQYF

V gene: TRBV30
CDR3 protein: CAWSPGTGLVNQPQHF

V gene: TRBV4-3
CDR3 protein: CASSRGAWTSGGAREQFF

V gene: TRBV4-2
CDR3 protein: CASSQDHLAGLYEQYF

V gene: TRBV20-1
CDR3 protein: CSAGGTGGTGELFF

V gene: TRBV5-1
CDR3 protein: CASSTGPYEQYF

V gene: TRBV18
CDR3 protein: CASSPSAEGYEQYF

V gene: TRBV5-6
CDR3 protein: CASSLVEVGNIQYF

V gene: TRBV25-1
CDR3 protein: CASSAEWNNEQFF

V gene: TRBV27
CDR3 protein: CASSRPSGSPLHF

V gene: TRBV10-3
CDR3 protein: CAISAGIGGELFF

V gene: TRBV6-2/TRBV6-3
CDR3 protein: CASSSPDYRETQYF

V gene: TRBV5-1
CDR3 protein: CASSAGGSAETQYF

V gene: TRBV12-3/TRBV12-4
CDR3 protein: CASSSPGGPQHF

V gene: TRBV7-7
CDR3 protein: CASSRTGESGELFF

V gene: TRBV6-5
CDR3 protein: CASSYSELGNEQFF

V gene: TRBV27
CDR3 protein: CASSLYAGIDYTF

V gene: TRBV28
CDR3 protein: CASSSVVTDTQYF

V gene: TRBV3-1
CDR3 protein: CASSRTLAGPQETQYF

V gene: TRBV5-5
CDR3 protein: CASSLEVWRGVSAFF

V gene: TRBV5-1
CDR3 protein: CASSLTGAGTNVLTF

V gene: TRBV5-1
CDR3 protein: CASSRQQGSGTDTEAFF

V gene: TRBV29-1
CDR3 protein: CSVALWGTGELFF

V gene: TRBV7-6
CDR3 protein: CASSLEVSAGGHTGELFF

V gene: TRBV27
CDR3 protein: CASSLEGQSWGEQYF

V gene: TRBV9
CDR3 protein: CAINPGQGARNEQFF

V gene: TRBV5-1
CDR3 protein: CASSQLAGEVGGELFF

V gene: TRBV3-1
CDR3 protein: CASSPVGLSRDEQYF

V gene: TRBV10-3
CDR3 protein: CAISESRQAGEQYF

V gene: TRBV6-6
CDR3 protein: CASSYSGVQNIQYF